Listed here is a single TCR beta chain. Antigen specificity is unknown. The source of the sample is a study of beta chain features in type 1 diabetes. General observations from the study: Cells expressing TCR highly could be over-represented by cDNA sequencing.

The entirety of the isolated RNA underwent reverse transcription, so expressed TCRB transcripts were sequenced. Each sample of naive, central memory or regulatory T cells had, on average, about 3.57 million reads. Clones were sequenced by immunoSEQ multiplex PCR, and TCRdb holds only the in-frame ones, with some missing. The sample has about 150,000 clones; over 7.5% are singletons. Germline assignment: CDR1 SGHDT and CDR2 YYEEEE. The CDR3 sequence is 14 residues long. V shed 2 bases and J 8 bases; nucleotides not matched to a gene: 9. This TCR was recovered from a man aged 18 to 29 in good health. This sequence joins TRBV5-6 and TRBJ1-2; 7 nucleotides align to TRBD1. Sequencing used central memory CD4+ T cells from blood. The CDR3 here is CASSFRQGHFGYTF. In DNA, the CDR3 is TGTGCCAGCAGCTTCAGACAGGGCCATTTCGGCTACACCTTC.